A selection of T cell receptor beta chains follows, all from one sample in a study of sequential checkpoint blockade in melanoma. Assay: immunoSEQ multiplex PCR; the TCRdb copy retains only in-frame clones and omits some. The sample contains fewer than 25,000 clones, roughly 80% of which appear only once. This sample comprised CD8+ T cells sorted from blood (inferred from file names), obtained from a patient given nivolumab and ipilimumab in sequence. Every receptor here comes from a human donor with melanoma. Each CDR3 is given with its conserved first and last residue. Only some rows state a clone size, as once, few, many or a class for expanded clones.

J: -; V: TRBV15; size: -; CDR3: CATSRRGQGNEQYF
J: -; V: TRBV5-6; size: -; CDR3: CASSLGQLNEQYF
J: TRBJ2-2; V: TRBV11-2; size: -; CDR3: CASSPGGADTGELFF
J: TRBJ1-2; V: TRBV7-8; size: few; CDR3: CASSLTGKASNYGYTF
J: TRBJ2-7; V: TRBV18; size: -; CDR3: CASSEGQSYEQYF
J: TRBJ2-7; V: TRBV5-1; size: -; CDR3: CASSRPGSEGHEQYF
J: TRBJ2-1; V: TRBV30; size: once; CDR3: CAWSLGRGEQFF
J: TRBJ1-1; V: TRBV5-1; size: -; CDR3: CASSAGSRTEAFF
J: TRBJ2-2; V: TRBV10-3; size: once; CDR3: CAISEPFDRGMTGELFF
J: TRBJ1-3; V: TRBV27; size: -; CDR3: CASSLAGSNTIYF
J: TRBJ2-7; V: TRBV4-2; size: few; CDR3: CASSHEDGGSYEQYF
J: TRBJ2-3; V: TRBV7-8; size: few; CDR3: CASSLDRGDTQYF
J: TRBJ2-7; V: TRBV25-1; size: -; CDR3: CASIPKEGGWGEQYF
J: TRBJ2-7; V: TRBV6-6; size: -; CDR3: CASSYVEPEQYF
J: TRBJ2-3; V: TRBV9; size: -; CDR3: CASSVVGRGGDTQYF
J: TRBJ2-5; V: TRBV4-3; size: -; CDR3: CASSRLAGGGETQYF
J: TRBJ2-7; V: TRBV5-6; size: few; CDR3: CASSPGQGEGYEQYF
J: TRBJ1-2; V: TRBV10-3; size: few; CDR3: CAISVDGTVSYVYGYTF
J: TRBJ2-1; V: TRBV7-2; size: once; CDR3: CASSLVGHNEQFF
J: TRBJ1-2; V: TRBV7-8; size: -; CDR3: CASSSRTGGLGYTF
J: TRBJ2-5; V: TRBV27; size: few; CDR3: CASSLSWQGGQETQYF
J: TRBJ2-1; V: TRBV5-1; size: -; CDR3: CASSTSGTYYEQFF
J: TRBJ1-1; V: TRBV29-1; size: -; CDR3: CSVEEQNTEAFF
J: TRBJ1-1; V: TRBV19; size: -; CDR3: CASSIQDRGLEAFF
J: TRBJ1-4; V: TRBV7-9; size: few; CDR3: CASSPGTGNEKLFF
J: TRBJ2-2; V: TRBV6-5; size: -; CDR3: CASRATGGNTGELFF
J: TRBJ1-2; V: TRBV2; size: -; CDR3: CASNAGDGYTF
J: TRBJ1-1; V: TRBV4-1; size: -; CDR3: CASREIGEGTEAFF
J: TRBJ2-2; V: TRBV4-1; size: -; CDR3: CASSQLPGTRGTGELFF
J: TRBJ1-2; V: TRBV28; size: medium-sized; CDR3: CASSGGYGYTF
J: TRBJ1-4; V: TRBV5-1; size: -; CDR3: CASSPLEEGKGEKLFF
J: TRBJ2-7; V: TRBV15; size: large; CDR3: CATSRAGGSYEQYF
J: TRBJ2-7; V: TRBV10-3; size: -; CDR3: CAITAGTSGKPYEQYF
J: TRBJ2-7; V: TRBV7-9; size: -; CDR3: CASSSQANRIHSYEQYF
J: TRBJ2-7; V: TRBV27; size: few; CDR3: CASSLISGQGVSYEQYF
J: TRBJ2-7; V: TRBV7-6; size: -; CDR3: CASSPRTGDSYEQYF
J: TRBJ1-3; V: TRBV13; size: few; CDR3: CASSPSSNRNTIYF
J: TRBJ2-7; V: TRBV28; size: -; CDR3: CASKPAGHQAYEQYF
J: TRBJ1-5; V: TRBV28; size: -; CDR3: CASSSTGLRNQPQHF
J: TRBJ2-3; V: TRBV6-4; size: -; CDR3: CASFRWALHTDTQYF
J: TRBJ2-5; V: TRBV4-3; size: -; CDR3: CASSPPGGETQYF
J: TRBJ2-7; V: TRBV6-5; size: -; CDR3: CASSYAQGAGEQYF
J: TRBJ2-2; V: TRBV6-6; size: once; CDR3: CASSYSEAGELFF
J: TRBJ2-2; V: TRBV5-1; size: few; CDR3: CASSLEGRLAGVAGELFF
J: TRBJ2-7; V: TRBV7-6; size: -; CDR3: CASSLGNQRSYEQYF
J: TRBJ2-7; V: TRBV27; size: -; CDR3: CASNLGGSPSYEQYF
J: TRBJ2-3; V: TRBV27; size: -; CDR3: CASTSTGGTDTQYF
J: TRBJ2-5; V: TRBV27; size: few; CDR3: CASSFPSGSPESGQETQYF
J: TRBJ1-2; V: TRBV6-5; size: -; CDR3: CASSYSQGFGYTF
J: TRBJ1-1; V: TRBV6-1; size: -; CDR3: CASSFTAGGTEAFF
J: TRBJ2-7; V: TRBV28; size: -; CDR3: CASSSPGTGIDEQYF
J: TRBJ2-7; V: TRBV4-1; size: few; CDR3: CASSQDLGDPTQQYF
J: TRBJ1-3; V: TRBV6-6; size: few; CDR3: CASILTGEGVGNTIYF
J: TRBJ2-7; V: TRBV7-2; size: -; CDR3: CASSLFGGGAYEQYF
J: TRBJ2-5; V: TRBV7-2; size: few; CDR3: CASSLENRETQYF
J: TRBJ2-7; V: TRBV5-1; size: medium-sized; CDR3: CASSLVGTEDYEQYF
J: TRBJ2-5; V: TRBV6-5; size: -; CDR3: CASSIDTPGTQYF
J: TRBJ2-1; V: TRBV28; size: -; CDR3: CASRALIPSGGPGEQFF